These 24 T cell receptor beta chains share one sample of origin, sequenced in a study of blood T cell repertoires in COVID-19. Profiled with immunoSEQ multiplex PCR; TCRdb holds only in-frame clones, not every one. The data show 150,000 to 200,000 clones, 87% seen once. The sample taken for sequencing was PBMCs or T cells enriched from blood (not recorded which). The origin of the receptors is a human donor with acute COVID-19. The donor label of this sample is uncertain.

The genes are TRBV7-9 and TRBJ2-3, with 9 positions matching TRBD2. The V segment lost 2 bases and the J segment 3 bases; nucleotides outside the gene matches: 3. This CDR3 contains 15 residues. CDR1 and CDR2 (germline): SEHNR, FQNEAQ (reference sequence). CDR3 bases: TGTGCCAGCAGCTTATCTAGCGGGGTAACAGATACGCAGTATTTT. Its protein is CASSLSSGVTDTQYF.

V gene TRBV18 combines with J gene TRBJ2-3, with TRBD2 matching 14 bases. J gave up 6 bases and V 2 bases, and 13 bases lay outside the gene matches. The CDR3 extends over 19 amino acids. Germline CDR1 KGHSH, CDR2 LQKENI. CDR3 sequence: CASSPTGLAGGRSDDTQYF. CDR3 coding DNA: TGTGCCAGCTCACCAACTGGACTAGCGGGGGGACGGAGCGACGATACGCAGTATTTT.

V is TRBV27 and J is TRBJ2-5; a possible D gene is TRBD1 (6 bases). Germline assignment: CDR1 MNHEY and CDR2 SMNVEV (reference sequence). Trimming took 7 bases from V and 2 from J, leaving 8 bases between them. CDR3 length: 12 residues. The CDR3 nucleotides read TGTGCCAGCATCAGGGGTCAAGAGACCCAGTACTTC. This sequence encodes CASIRGQETQYF.

This clone was counted a single time. DNA of the CDR3: TGTGCCAGCAGCGGGGGGACAGGGATCAATCAGCCCCAGCATTTT. This gives the protein CASSGGTGINQPQHF. V is TRBV9 and J is TRBJ1-5; 9 bases line up with TRBD1. The germline V gene encodes CDR1 SGDLS and CDR2 YYNGEE. V shed 3 bases and J 3 bases; nucleotides not matched to a gene: 4. There are 15 residues in the CDR3.

The chain carries TRBV28 and TRBJ1-1, with 8 positions matching TRBD1. J lost 7 bases, V lost 3 bases, and 10 bases had no gene match. The CDR3 consists of 15 residues. Germline V gene sequence: CDR1 MDHEN, CDR2 SYDVKM. This CDR3 is CASSFDRGSWREAFF. The CDR3 DNA is TGTGCCAGCAGTTTCGACAGGGGAAGTTGGCGTGAAGCTTTCTTT.

The V gene is TRBV7-2, the J gene TRBJ2-4; TRBD2 is a possible D gene (5 bases). The CDR3 sequence is 14 residues long. CDR1 SGHTA and CDR2 FQGNSA come from the germline V gene. V lost 4 bases to trimming and J lost 6 bases, with 13 bases between them. The CDR3 region is CASSSGIRGNIQYF. In DNA, the CDR3 is TGTGCCAGCAGCTCCGGGATACGAGGAAACATTCAGTACTTC.

This chain links TRBV7-2 with TRBJ2-3; 7 positions agree with TRBD2. The junction had 9 bases not matched to a gene; V was cut back by 1 base and J by 2 bases. This CDR3 spans 17 amino acids. CDR1 and CDR2 from the germline V gene are SGHTA and FQGNSA. The DNA for the CDR3 is TGTGCCAGCAGCTTAGAAACGGCTAGCGGCTCCACAGATACGCAGTATTTT. It encodes CASSLETASGSTDTQYF.

The V gene is TRBV5-1, the J gene TRBJ1-4; no clear D gene. Trimming removed 0 bases at V and 6 bases at J, with 9 bases between. Germline CDR1 reads SGHRS; CDR2 reads YFSETQ. The CDR3 has 14 residues. The CDR3 DNA sequence: TGCGCCAGCAGCTTGGGGAGGTTTGATGAAAAACTGTTTTTT. Translation: CASSLGRFDEKLFF.

The V and J genes are TRBV28 and TRBJ2-1, with 12 bases that match TRBD2. The V gene end was trimmed by 5 bases and the J gene end by 7 bases; junction bases not matched to a gene: 9. In germline, CDR1 is MDHEN, CDR2 SYDVKM. There are 16 residues in the CDR3. In nucleotides, the CDR3 is TGTGCCAGCAGTCCGACACTAGCGGGGGGCGGGAATGAGCAGTTCTTC. Protein sequence: CASSPTLAGGGNEQFF.

The rearrangement joins TRBV3-1 (or the pseudogene TRBV3-2) to TRBJ1-1; 7 positions agree with TRBD1. V lost 4 bases and J lost 8; bases outside the gene matches: 7. The germline V gene encodes CDR1 LGHDT and CDR2 YNNKEL (reference sequence). CDR3 size: 13 residues. CDR3 protein: CASSPGQSGEAFF. The CDR3 nucleotides are TGTGCCAGCAGCCCGGGACAGTCCGGAGAAGCTTTCTTT.

The V call is TRBV7-9, the J call TRBJ1-4; 8 nucleotides match TRBD1. The CDR3 has 16 amino acids. Germline-derived CDR1 and CDR2 are SEHNR and FQNEAQ (reference sequence). Trimming removed 3 bases from V and 8 bases from J; junction bases left unmatched: 11. The CDR3 coding sequence is TGTGCCAGCAGCTTGGCGGGGACAGGCGGGCGGGAAAAACTGTTTTTT. Protein: CASSLAGTGGREKLFF.

The chain has TRBV10-3 and TRBJ2-2, with 11 bases identical to TRBD1. V shed 10 bases, J shed 5 bases, and the junction held 9 bases outside the gene matches. This CDR3 has 15 amino acids. Germline values: CDR1 ENHRY, CDR2 SYGVKD. CDR3 nucleotides: TGTGCCACACTTGGGGGACAGGGGGGGACCGGGGAGCTGTTTTTT. Translating it yields CATLGGQGGTGELFF.

The J gene is TRBJ2-3, the V gene TRBV4-1, with 8 bases lining up with TRBD2. Per the germline V gene, CDR1 is MGHRA and CDR2 is YSYEKL. This CDR3 comprises 15 residues. Trimming at V came to 4 bases and at J to 4 bases, leaving 7 bases not matched to a gene. CDR3 DNA sequence: TGCGCCAGCAGCCTCGGACTAGCCGAGGCAGATACGCAGTATTTT. Protein sequence: CASSLGLAEADTQYF.

CDR3 protein: CATSTQGGGAKNIQYF. As DNA, the CDR3 is TGTGCCACCAGCACACAGGGCGGTGGCGCCAAAAACATTCAGTACTTC. The rearrangement links TRBV15 to TRBJ2-4, with D possibly being TRBD1 (6 bases). The germline CDR1 and CDR2 sequences are LNHNV and YYDKDF (reference sequence). V shed 4 bases and J shed 1 base, with 14 bases lying between them. The CDR3 length is 16 residues.

The chain carries TRBV10-1 and TRBJ1-1; TRBD1 matches 12 bases. CDR1 is WNHNN, CDR2 SYGVQD, per germline (reference sequence). The CDR3 runs 20 residues. V lost 0 bases, J lost 6 bases, and 17 bases stayed unmatched. The CDR3 nucleotides read TGCGCCAGCAGTGAGTCTCTGGCGGGACAGGGGGCCGTGGGGCTCCCTGAAGCTTTCTTT. Translation: CASSESLAGQGAVGLPEAFF.

J is TRBJ1-1 and V is TRBV28; D may be TRBD1 (6 bases). The length of the CDR3 is 15 residues. CDR1 MDHEN and CDR2 SYDVKM come from the germline V gene. V gave up 1 base and J gave up 6 bases, with 15 bases separating them. The CDR3, as DNA: TGTGCCAGCAGTTTATCAGGGAAGAGGACAGCTGAAGCTTTCTTT. Amino acid sequence: CASSLSGKRTAEAFF. Full variable domain (remainder filled in from reference TRBV28 and TRBJ1-1): DVKVTQSSRYLVKRTGEKVFLECVQDMDHENMFWYRQDPGLGLRLIYFSYDVKMKEKGDIPEGYSVSREKKERFSLILESASTNQTSMYLCASSLSGKRTAEAFFGQGTRLTVV.

This chain joins TRBV5-6 and TRBJ2-5; 7 nucleotides agree with TRBD2. The CDR3 length is 14 residues. Trimming at V came to 2 bases and at J to 5 bases, leaving 6 bases not matched to a gene. The V gene's germline CDR1 is SGHDT and CDR2 YYEEEE. DNA for the CDR3: TGTGCCAGCAGCTTTCAAGGGCGGGGGGAGACCCAGTACTTC. Translating it yields CASSFQGRGETQYF.

This sequence joins TRBV4-2 and TRBJ2-1; TRBD1 matches 9 bases. Germline values: CDR1 LGHNA, CDR2 YNFKEQ. With V trimmed by 3 bases and J by 8 bases, 5 bases remained unmatched. The CDR3 consists of 14 residues. Here the CDR3 DNA reads TGTGCCAGCAGCCAGGGACAGGGAGTCGATGAGCAGTTCTTC. It is translated as CASSQGQGVDEQFF.

The rearrangement links TRBV6-5 to TRBJ2-7; D is possibly TRBD2 (6 bases). Germline V gives CDR1 MNHEY, CDR2 SVGAGI. With 6 bases removed from V and 2 bases from J, the gap between germline ends came to 17 bases. This CDR3 contains 15 residues. The CDR3 loop reads CASRPKGTGTYEQYF. The CDR3 nucleotides read TGTGCCAGCAGGCCAAAAGGGACTGGGACCTACGAGCAGTACTTC.

The chain links TRBV9 to TRBJ2-3; a weak D match, TRBD1 (6 bases). This CDR3 is 15 amino acids long. Germline assignment: CDR1 SGDLS and CDR2 YYNGEE. The germline V and J ends were trimmed by 0 bases and 4 bases, with 12 bases remaining between them. CDR3: CASSVGAGVPDTQYF. DNA for the CDR3: TGTGCCAGCAGCGTAGGGGCAGGGGTCCCAGATACGCAGTATTTT.

The chain employs TRBV11-1 and TRBJ2-5; TRBD1 aligns across 7 bases. The CDR3 extends over 13 amino acids. Germline lookup yields CDR1 SGHAT and CDR2 FQDESV (reference sequence). The ends lost 5 bases at V and 2 bases at J; junction bases unmatched: 2. The CDR3: CASSQGQQETQYF. The CDR3 DNA reads TGTGCCAGCAGCCAGGGACAGCAAGAGACCCAGTACTTC.

This clone was seen a handful of times. This chain connects TRBV18 to TRBJ1-2, with D tentatively TRBD1 (5 bases). The length of the CDR3 is 13 residues. Trimming pared 2 bases from V and 4 bases from J, leaving 8 bases between. CDR1 is KGHSH and CDR2 is LQKENI in the germline V gene. The CDR3 nucleotides are TGTGCCAGCTCACCAGGGACTCCCTATGGCTACACCTTC. It encodes CASSPGTPYGYTF.

CDR3 nucleotide sequence: TGTGCCAGCAGCCCGGACAGTTACAATGAGCAGTTCTTC. It is translated as CASSPDSYNEQFF. This sequence joins TRBV7-3 and TRBJ2-1; D is possibly TRBD1 (6 bases). Trimming cost V 5 bases and J 4 bases, with 9 bases left between them. This CDR3 comprises 13 residues. CDR1 is SGHTA and CDR2 is FQGTGA in the germline V gene.

V and J are TRBV5-6 and TRBJ2-5; no clear D. This CDR3 has 13 residues. The V gene lost 0 bases and the J gene lost 5 bases, with 8 bases spanning the gap. Germline V CDR1 and CDR2: SGHDT, YYEEEE. The chain's CDR3 is CASSLVSSETQYF. The CDR3 DNA reads as TGTGCCAGCAGCTTGGTTTCGTCGGAGACCCAGTACTTC.